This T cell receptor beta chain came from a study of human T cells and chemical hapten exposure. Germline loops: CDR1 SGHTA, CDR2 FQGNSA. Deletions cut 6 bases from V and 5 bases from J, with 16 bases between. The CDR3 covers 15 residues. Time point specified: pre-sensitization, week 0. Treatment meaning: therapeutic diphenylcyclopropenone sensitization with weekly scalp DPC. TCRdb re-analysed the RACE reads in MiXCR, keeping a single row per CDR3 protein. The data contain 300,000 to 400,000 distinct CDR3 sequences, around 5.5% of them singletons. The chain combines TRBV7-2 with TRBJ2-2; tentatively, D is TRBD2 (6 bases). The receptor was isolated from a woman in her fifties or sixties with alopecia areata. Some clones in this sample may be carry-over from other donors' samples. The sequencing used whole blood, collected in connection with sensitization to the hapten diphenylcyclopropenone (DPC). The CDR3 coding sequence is TGTGCCAGCAGTTTCACCTGGGGGGATACCGGGGAGCTGTTTTTT. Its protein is CASSFTWGDTGELFF.